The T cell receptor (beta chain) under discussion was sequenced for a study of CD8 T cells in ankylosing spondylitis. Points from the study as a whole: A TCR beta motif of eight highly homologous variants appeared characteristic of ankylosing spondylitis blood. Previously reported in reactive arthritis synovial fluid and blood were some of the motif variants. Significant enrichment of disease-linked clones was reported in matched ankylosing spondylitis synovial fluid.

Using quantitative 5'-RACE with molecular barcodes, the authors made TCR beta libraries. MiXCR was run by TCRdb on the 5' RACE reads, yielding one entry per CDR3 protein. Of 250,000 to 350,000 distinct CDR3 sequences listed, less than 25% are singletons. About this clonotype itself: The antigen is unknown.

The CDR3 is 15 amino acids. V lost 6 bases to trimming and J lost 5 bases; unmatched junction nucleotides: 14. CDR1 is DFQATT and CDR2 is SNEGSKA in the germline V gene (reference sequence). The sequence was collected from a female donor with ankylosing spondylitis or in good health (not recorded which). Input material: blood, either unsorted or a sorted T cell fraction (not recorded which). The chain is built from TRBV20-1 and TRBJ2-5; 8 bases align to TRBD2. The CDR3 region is CSAGSGAGGIETQYF. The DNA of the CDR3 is TGCAGTGCCGGTAGCGGGGCCGGGGGAATTGAGACCCAGTACTTC.